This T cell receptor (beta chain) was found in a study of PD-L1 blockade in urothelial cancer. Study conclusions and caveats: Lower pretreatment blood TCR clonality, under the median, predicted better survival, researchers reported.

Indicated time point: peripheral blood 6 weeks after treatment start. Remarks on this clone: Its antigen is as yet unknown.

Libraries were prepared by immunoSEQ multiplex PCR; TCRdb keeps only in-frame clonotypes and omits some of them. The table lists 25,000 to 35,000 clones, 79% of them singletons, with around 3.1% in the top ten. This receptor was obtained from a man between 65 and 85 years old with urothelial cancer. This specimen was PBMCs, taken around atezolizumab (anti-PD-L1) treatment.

Here the CDR3 reads CASTSDGRAPRGYTF. The DNA for the CDR3 is TGTGCCAGCACCTCCGACGGGAGGGCCCCTAGGGGCTACACCTTC. This rearrangement joins TRBV6-6 to TRBJ1-2, with D unclear. CDR1 MNHNY and CDR2 SVGAGI come from the germline V gene (reference sequence). Trimming removed 7 bases from V and 8 bases from J, with 23 bases in between. The CDR3 runs to 15 residues.